The 17 T cell receptor beta chains presented below share a single source sample, sequenced in a study of blood T cell repertoires in COVID-19. This table comes from immunoSEQ multiplex PCR, and its TCRdb copy is limited to in-frame clones, with some not included. The sample records roughly 300,000 clones, more than 85% being singletons. Sequencing was done on a sample of PBMCs or T cells enriched from blood (not recorded which). These receptors came from a woman between 25 and 40 years old who had recovered from COVID-19.

The chain joins TRBV27 to TRBJ1-2; 11 positions agree with TRBD1. CDR3 length equals 15 residues. Germline-derived CDR1 and CDR2 are MNHEY and SMNVEV (reference sequence). V was clipped by 3 bases and J by 5 bases; unmatched bases: 5. The CDR3 is CASSFWTGGAYGYTF. CDR3 nucleotides: TGTGCCAGCAGTTTCTGGACAGGGGGCGCGTATGGCTACACCTTC.

V and J are TRBV18 and TRBJ2-1; the D gene is possibly TRBD1 (5 bases). Germline V lookup: CDR1 KGHSH, CDR2 LQKENI. The CDR3 has 15 amino acids. V shed 3 bases and J shed 0 bases, with 9 bases lying between them. CDR3 sequence: CASSPDQGSYNEQFF. The DNA for the CDR3 is TGTGCCAGCTCACCGGACCAGGGCTCCTACAATGAGCAGTTCTTC. Full variable domain (rest looked up from reference TRBV18 and TRBJ2-1): NAGVMQNPRHLVRRRGQEARLRCSPMKGHSHVYWYRQLPEEGLKFMVYLQKENIIDESGMPKERFSAEFPKEGPSILRIQQVVRGDSAAYFCASSPDQGSYNEQFFGPGTRLTVL.

The rearrangement joins TRBV5-8 to TRBJ2-7; perhaps TRBD2 as D (7 bases). The V end was cut by 5 bases, the J end by 5 bases, with 20 bases between. Germline V gene sequence: CDR1 SGHTS, CDR2 YDEGEE. This CDR3 region has 15 residues. DNA for the CDR3: TGTGCCAGCAGTCGAAGGAGGGGGGGCTTCGACGAGCAGTACTTC. Amino acids: CASSRRRGGFDEQYF.

For the CDR3, the DNA is TGTGCCAGCAGTTACCCCAGCGGGAGCACAGATACGCAGTATTTT. Amino acids: CASSYPSGSTDTQYF. The chain recombines TRBV27 with TRBJ2-3; tentatively, D is TRBD2 (6 bases). V lost 4 bases and J 0 bases, leaving 11 bases between the germline ends. CDR3 size: 15 residues. Germline V gene lookup returns CDR1 MNHEY and CDR2 SMNVEV (reference sequence).

The rearrangement links TRBV24-1 to TRBJ2-2, with 12 positions matching TRBD2. The CDR3 is 19 residues long. The trim removed 5 bases at V and 5 bases at J, leaving 14 bases unmatched. CDR1 KGHDR and CDR2 SFDVKD come from the germline V gene. The CDR3 DNA sequence: TGTGCCACCAGTGGGCCCCGGCCCGATGGACTAGCGGGGACCGGGGAGCTGTTTTTT. This sequence encodes CATSGPRPDGLAGTGELFF.

The chain carries TRBV30 and TRBJ1-2, with 11 nucleotides matching TRBD1. The CDR3 has 15 amino acids. Per germline, CDR1 GTSNPN and CDR2 SVGIG (reference sequence). V gave up 0 bases and J gave up 8 bases; unmatched junction bases: 8. CDR3 sequence (DNA): TGTGCCTGGAGTGTACTGGGACAGGGGGAGCTCGGCTACACCTTC. It specifies CAWSVLGQGELGYTF.

This clone was found once. The J gene is TRBJ1-5, the V gene TRBV15; 7 bases fit TRBD1. The V gene end was trimmed by 2 bases and the J gene end by 5 bases; junction bases not matched to a gene: 3. Looked up from germline, CDR1 is LNHNV and CDR2 is YYDKDF (reference sequence). CDR3 length equals 14 residues. The CDR3 sequence is CATSRRQGDQPQHF. The CDR3 DNA follows: TGTGCCACCAGCAGACGACAGGGAGATCAGCCCCAGCATTTT.

This rearrangement joins TRBV5-4 to TRBJ2-7; 8 bases match TRBD2. With 6 bases clipped from V and 2 bases from J, the junction kept 7 bases outside the gene matches. Germline CDR1 reads SGHNT; CDR2 reads YYREEE (reference sequence). CDR3 length: 14 amino acids. CDR3 in DNA: TGTGCCAGCACGAACGGGGGGGTGACCTACGAGCAGTACTTC. Translating gives CASTNGGVTYEQYF.

V is TRBV6-5 and J is TRBJ2-1; D gene uncertain. CDR1 is MNHEY, CDR2 SVGAGI, per germline. The CDR3 spans 11 residues. The V and J ends lost 1 base and 9 bases respectively, with 4 bases between them. Written as DNA, the CDR3 is TGTGCCAGCAGTTACTATAGTGAGCAGTTCTTC. It encodes CASSYYSEQFF.

V is TRBV6-6 and J is TRBJ1-2; 7 nucleotides agree with TRBD1. The CDR3 runs 14 residues. Trimming at V came to 4 bases and at J to 3 bases, leaving 5 bases not matched to a gene. The germline gives CDR1 MNHNY, CDR2 SVGAGI (reference sequence). The CDR3 sequence: CASSSPGTDYGYTF. CDR3 in DNA: TGTGCCAGCAGTTCCCCCGGGACAGACTATGGCTACACCTTC.

In its sample, this clone was seen once. The CDR3 DNA follows: TGTGCCAGCAGTTCCGACAAACCACTCGGAGAGACCCAGTACTTC. Protein product: CASSSDKPLGETQYF. This chain links TRBV28 with TRBJ2-5; no firm D call. This CDR3 comprises 15 residues. Trimming pared 4 bases from V and 4 bases from J, leaving 16 bases between. Germline loops: CDR1 MDHEN, CDR2 SYDVKM. Using reference TRBV28 and TRBJ2-5 for the parts outside the CDR3, the full variable domain is DVKVTQSSRYLVKRTGEKVFLECVQDMDHENMFWYRQDPGLGLRLIYFSYDVKMKEKGDIPEGYSVSREKKERFSLILESASTNQTSMYLCASSSDKPLGETQYFGPGTRLLVL.

The CDR3 bases are TGTGCCACGACCCGGGACAGGGCCTTAGATACGCAGTATTTT. Translating it yields CATTRDRALDTQYF. V is TRBV15 and J is TRBJ2-3; 9 bases match TRBD1. Trimming at V came to 9 bases and at J to 5 bases, leaving 9 bases not matched to a gene. The CDR3 is made up of 14 amino acids. Germline V gives CDR1 LNHNV, CDR2 YYDKDF (reference sequence).

This chain connects TRBV2 to TRBJ2-3, with 9 positions matching TRBD2. V was pared by 7 bases and J by 6 bases, with 8 bases of the junction left unmatched. CDR3 length: 14 amino acids. Per the germline V gene, CDR1 is SNHLY and CDR2 is FYNNEI. In nucleotides, the CDR3 is TGTGCCAGCAAAGGCGGGGGGGCATCGGATACGCAGTATTTT. Translated: CASKGGGASDTQYF.

This chain links TRBV11-2 with TRBJ1-1, with D possibly being TRBD1 (6 bases). The CDR3 runs 15 residues. V gave up 6 bases and J gave up 5 bases, with 19 bases separating them. From germline, CDR1 is SGHAT and CDR2 FQNNGV. As DNA, the CDR3 is TGTGCCAGCAGGACCGTGAGGGGTAGGGGGACTGAAGCTTTCTTT. This gives the protein CASRTVRGRGTEAFF.

The gene calls are TRBV19 and TRBJ2-3; 9 positions agree with TRBD1. This CDR3 is 15 amino acids long. Germline V gene lookup returns CDR1 LNHDA and CDR2 SQIVND (reference sequence). V lost 6 bases and J lost 2; bases outside the gene matches: 6. DNA for the CDR3: TGTGCCAGTAGGGATGGACAGGGGACCACAGATACGCAGTATTTT. It encodes CASRDGQGTTDTQYF. The full variable domain, rest sourced from reference TRBV19 and TRBJ2-3, is DGGITQSPKYLFRKEGQNVTLSCEQNLNHDAMYWYRQDPGQGLRLIYYSQIVNDFQKGDIAEGYSVSREKKESFPLTVTSAQKNPTAFYLCASRDGQGTTDTQYFGPGTRLTVL.

The chain has TRBV12-3 or TRBV12-4 and TRBJ1-1; D remains unclear. This CDR3 has 12 amino acids. V shed 5 bases and J shed 1 base, with 5 bases lying between them. This CDR3 is CASSPRNTEAFF. DNA of the CDR3: TGTGCCAGCAGTCCGAGGAACACTGAAGCTTTCTTT.

The chain couples TRBV30 to TRBJ1-1; D unclear. The CDR3 is 15 amino acids. The V end lost 0 bases, the J end lost 4 bases, and 15 bases lay between the germline ends. The V gene's germline CDR1 is GTSNPN and CDR2 SVGIG (reference sequence). The CDR3 is CAWSVGGWKATEAFF. Here the CDR3 DNA reads TGTGCCTGGAGTGTAGGAGGGTGGAAGGCCACTGAAGCTTTCTTT.